These 14 T cell receptor beta chains originate from one sample sequenced in a study of OX40 agonist ivuxolimab in advanced cancers. Clones were read by immunoSEQ multiplex PCR, and TCRdb kept only the in-frame ones, dropping some. The sample lists 70,000 to 80,000 clones; over 90% were seen once. The sequenced sample was CD4+ or CD8+ T cells sorted from blood, obtained in a trial of the OX40 agonist ivuxolimab. The receptors were sampled from an adult with an advanced solid tumor such as melanoma, head and neck, liver or kidney cancer.

J is TRBJ1-1 and V is TRBV6-1; D not resolved. V was clipped by 4 bases and J by 10 bases, with 10 bases between them. This CDR3 comprises 11 residues. CDR1 is MNHNS, CDR2 SASEGT, per germline. This chain's CDR3 is CASSGSVGAFF. The CDR3 DNA is TGTGCCAGCAGTGGGAGTGTAGGAGCTTTCTTT.

The table lists this clone with a count of one. The V gene is TRBV6-6, the J gene TRBJ1-1, with a tentative D call TRBD1 (5 bases). The CDR3 totals 15 residues. The germline V gene encodes CDR1 MNHNY and CDR2 SVGAGI (reference sequence). Trimming took off 7 bases at V and 6 bases at J, with 21 bases between the two ends. CDR3 bases: TGTGCCAGCAACCCCCCAGGGATAGGGGAAGCTGAAGCTTTCTTT. Residues: CASNPPGIGEAEAFF.

The J gene is TRBJ1-1, the V gene TRBV2; D unresolved. The CDR3 loop spans 10 amino acids. Germline loops: CDR1 SNHLY, CDR2 FYNNEI. V lost 6 bases to trimming and J lost 7 bases, with 6 bases between them. CDR3 region: CASRGFEAFF. CDR3 nucleotide sequence: TGTGCCAGCAGGGGTTTTGAAGCTTTCTTT. Full variable domain (missing parts from reference TRBV2 and TRBJ1-1): EPEVTQTPSHQVTQMGQEVILRCVPISNHLYFYWYRQILGQKVEFLVSFYNNEISEKSEIFDDQFSVERPDGSNFTLKIRSTKLEDSAMYFCASRGFEAFFGQGTRLTVV.

This rearrangement joins TRBV7-9 to TRBJ2-5; TRBD1 matches at 10 bases. This CDR3 contains 15 residues. The germline V gene has CDR1 SEHNR and CDR2 FQNEAQ (reference sequence). With 5 bases clipped from V and 5 bases from J, the junction kept 8 bases outside the gene matches. CDR3 nucleotide sequence: TGTGCCAGCAGCACGGACAGGGGGTGGAAGGAGACCCAGTACTTC. It yields the protein CASSTDRGWKETQYF.

V is TRBV5-1 and J is TRBJ2-3; D unresolved. V lost 0 bases and J lost 6, with 17 bases in between. The germline V gene has CDR1 SGHRS and CDR2 YFSETQ. The CDR3 totals 16 residues. Written as DNA, the CDR3 is TGCGCCAGCAGCTTGGTGCCCCCTAGGATTGTGGATACGCAGTATTTT. It is translated as CASSLVPPRIVDTQYF. Full variable domain (missing parts from reference TRBV5-1 and TRBJ2-3): KAGVTQTPRYLIKTRGQQVTLSCSPISGHRSVSWYQQTPGQGLQFLFEYFSETQRNKGNFPGRFSGRQFSNSRSEMNVSTLELGDSALYLCASSLVPPRIVDTQYFGPGTRLTVL.

This clone is a singleton in its sample. V and J are TRBV29-1 and TRBJ2-5; unclear D gene. There are 14 residues in the CDR3. In germline, CDR1 is SQVTM, CDR2 ANQGSEA. V was shortened by 1 base and J by 1 base, with 10 bases between the two germline ends. DNA of the CDR3: TGCAGCGTTGAAGGCCGCGGAGCCCAAGAGACCCAGTACTTC. Its protein product is CSVEGRGAQETQYF.

The chain joins TRBV28 to TRBJ1-3, with TRBD1 as a possible D gene (5 bases). The CDR3 loop spans 16 amino acids. Trimming took 6 bases from V and 0 from J, leaving 15 bases between them. Germline V gene data show CDR1 as MDHEN and CDR2 as SYDVKM. CDR3: CASSPGTHSSGNTIYF. CDR3 bases: TGTGCCAGCAGCCCCGGGACCCATAGCTCTGGAAACACCATATATTTT.

The V gene is TRBV7-2, the J gene TRBJ1-5; no firm D call. The CDR3 consists of 13 residues. V lost 0 bases and J 4 bases, leaving 4 bases between the germline ends. The germline CDR1 and CDR2 sequences are SGHTA and FQGNSA. DNA for the CDR3: TGTGCCAGCAGCTTAGCGTCGAATCAGCCCCAGCATTTT. Its protein is CASSLASNQPQHF.

The CDR3 reads CASSLGQNEQFF. CDR3 sequence (DNA): TGTGCCAGCAGCTTGGGGCAGAATGAGCAGTTCTTC. The chain has TRBV5-6 and TRBJ2-1; D gene ambiguous. The V gene's germline CDR1 is SGHDT and CDR2 YYEEEE. Trimming cost V 0 bases and J 7 bases, with 5 bases left between them. The CDR3 has 12 amino acids. The full variable domain, rest sourced from reference TRBV5-6 and TRBJ2-1, is DAGVTQSPTHLIKTRGQQVTLRCSPKSGHDTVSWYQQALGQGPQFIFQYYEEEERQRGNFPDRFSGHQFPNYSSELNVNALLLGDSALYLCASSLGQNEQFFGPGTRLTVL.

The chain has TRBV10-1 and TRBJ2-7, with a possible D match to TRBD1 (5 bases). V gave up 0 bases and J gave up 10 bases, with 10 bases separating them. This CDR3 comprises 12 residues. Per the germline V gene, CDR1 is WNHNN and CDR2 is SYGVQD (reference sequence). In nucleotides, the CDR3 is TGCGCCAGCAGTGAGTCAAGGGGTGTACAGTACTTC. Translated, it gives CASSESRGVQYF.

In this sample, this clone turned up a few times. This chain uses TRBV20-1 with TRBJ1-2; no firm D call. V lost 1 base and J 4 bases, leaving 4 bases between the germline ends. CDR3 length equals 11 residues. The germline V gene encodes CDR1 DFQATT and CDR2 SNEGSKA (reference sequence). The CDR3 sequence: CSARVGYGYTF. The CDR3 DNA follows: TGCAGTGCTAGAGTTGGCTATGGCTACACCTTC.

This clone has a handful of counts. This chain connects TRBV2 to TRBJ1-1; D perhaps matches TRBD1 (6 bases). V was cut by 5 bases and J by 11 bases, with 9 bases left in between. The CDR3 has 10 residues. From germline, CDR1 is SNHLY and CDR2 FYNNEI. The CDR3 region has the DNA TGTGCCAGCAGTAGGGGGGACGCTTTCTTT. This codes for CASSRGDAFF.

The rearrangement links TRBV19 to TRBJ2-7; 10 bases align to TRBD1. V was clipped by 7 bases and J by 12 bases; unmatched bases: 9. Germline CDR1 reads LNHDA; CDR2 reads SQIVND (reference sequence). The CDR3 covers 12 residues. CDR3 nucleotide sequence: TGTGCCAGTACCGGGACAGGGGATAGACTGTACTTC. This gives the protein CASTGTGDRLYF.

This chain connects TRBV5-1 to TRBJ1-1; D perhaps matches TRBD1 (5 bases). Trimming removed 5 bases from V and 3 bases from J, with 11 bases in between. Per the germline V gene, CDR1 is SGHRS and CDR2 is YFSETQ. The CDR3 extends over 13 amino acids. DNA of the CDR3: TGCGCCAGCAGTGGAGGGGAACACACTGAAGCTTTCTTT. This sequence encodes CASSGGEHTEAFF.